This TCR beta chain was retrieved from a study of OX40 agonist ivuxolimab in advanced cancers. Regarding the study as a whole: Both CD4+ and CD8+ T cell populations in blood had undergone clonal expansion by week 6 at 0.1 to 3.0 mg/kg.

V dropped 5 bases and J dropped 4; count of bases not matched to a gene: 4. The CDR3 has 14 amino acids. The germline CDR1 and CDR2 sequences are SGHTA and FQGTGA. TCRdb keeps only in-frame clones here, not all; method: immunoSEQ multiplex PCR. The table shows tens of thousands of clones, with approximately 92% occurring only once. Note on this clone: Its antigen is not identified.

The specimen comprised CD4+ or CD8+ T cells sorted from blood, sampled in a trial of the OX40 agonist ivuxolimab. The gene calls are TRBV7-3 and TRBJ2-7; 11 bases are a match to TRBD1. The TCR sequence derives from an adult with an advanced solid tumor such as melanoma, head and neck, liver or kidney cancer. CDR3 loop: CASSPGQGEYEQYF. The CDR3 DNA is TGTGCCAGCAGCCCGGGACAGGGGGAGTACGAGCAGTACTTC.